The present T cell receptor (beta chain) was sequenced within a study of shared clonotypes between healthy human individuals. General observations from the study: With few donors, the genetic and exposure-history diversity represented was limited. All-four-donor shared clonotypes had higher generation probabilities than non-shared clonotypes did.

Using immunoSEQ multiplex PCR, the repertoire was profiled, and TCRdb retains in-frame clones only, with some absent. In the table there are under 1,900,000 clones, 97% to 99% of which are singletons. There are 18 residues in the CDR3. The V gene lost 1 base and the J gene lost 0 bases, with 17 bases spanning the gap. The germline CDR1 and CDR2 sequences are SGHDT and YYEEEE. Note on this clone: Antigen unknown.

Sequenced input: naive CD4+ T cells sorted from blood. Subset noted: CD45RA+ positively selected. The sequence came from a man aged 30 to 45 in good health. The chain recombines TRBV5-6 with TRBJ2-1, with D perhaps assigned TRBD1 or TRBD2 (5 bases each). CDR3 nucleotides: TGTGCCAGCAGCTTGTTTAGGGGAGTGGGAAGCTCCTACAATGAGCAGTTCTTC. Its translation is CASSLFRGVGSSYNEQFF. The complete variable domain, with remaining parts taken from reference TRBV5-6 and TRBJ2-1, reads DAGVTQSPTHLIKTRGQQVTLRCSPKSGHDTVSWYQQALGQGPQFIFQYYEEEERQRGNFPDRFSGHQFPNYSSELNVNALLLGDSALYLCASSLFRGVGSSYNEQFFGPGTRLTVL.